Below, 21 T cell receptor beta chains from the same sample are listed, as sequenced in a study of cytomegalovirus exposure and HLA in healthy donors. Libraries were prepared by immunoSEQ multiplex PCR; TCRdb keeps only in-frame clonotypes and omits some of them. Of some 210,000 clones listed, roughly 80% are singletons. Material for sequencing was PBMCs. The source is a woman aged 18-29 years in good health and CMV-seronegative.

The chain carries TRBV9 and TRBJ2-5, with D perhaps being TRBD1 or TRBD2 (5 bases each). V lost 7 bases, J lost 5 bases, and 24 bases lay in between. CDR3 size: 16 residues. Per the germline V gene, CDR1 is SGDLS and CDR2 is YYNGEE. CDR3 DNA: TGTGCCAGCGGAATCACCCGGGACGGCGGACGGGAGACCCAGTACTTC. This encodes CASGITRDGGRETQYF.

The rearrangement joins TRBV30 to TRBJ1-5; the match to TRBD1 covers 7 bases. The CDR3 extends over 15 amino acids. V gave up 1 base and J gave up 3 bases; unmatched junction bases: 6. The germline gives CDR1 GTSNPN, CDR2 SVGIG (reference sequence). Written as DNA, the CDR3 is TGTGCCTGGAGTGACGGGGGGACAGACAATCAGCCCCAGCATTTT. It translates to CAWSDGGTDNQPQHF.

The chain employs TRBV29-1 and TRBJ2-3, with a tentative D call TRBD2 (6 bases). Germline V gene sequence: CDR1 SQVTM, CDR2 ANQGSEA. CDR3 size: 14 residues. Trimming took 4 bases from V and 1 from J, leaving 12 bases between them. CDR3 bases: TGCAGCGTTGCCGGGGGATGGGGCACAGATACGCAGTATTTT. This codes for CSVAGGWGTDTQYF.

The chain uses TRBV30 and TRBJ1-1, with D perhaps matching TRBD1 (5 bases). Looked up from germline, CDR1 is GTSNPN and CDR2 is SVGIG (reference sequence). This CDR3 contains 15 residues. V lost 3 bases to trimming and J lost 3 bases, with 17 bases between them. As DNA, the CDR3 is TGTGCCTGGAGCACCGGGGGACCTCGGGACACTGAAGCTTTCTTT. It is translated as CAWSTGGPRDTEAFF.

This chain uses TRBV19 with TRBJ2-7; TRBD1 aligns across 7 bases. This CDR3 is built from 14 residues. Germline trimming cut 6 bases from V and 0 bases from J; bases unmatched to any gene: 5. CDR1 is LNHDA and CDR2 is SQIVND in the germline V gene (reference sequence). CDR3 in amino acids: CASRATGRSYEQYF. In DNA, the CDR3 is TGTGCCAGTAGGGCGACAGGGCGCTCCTACGAGCAGTACTTC.

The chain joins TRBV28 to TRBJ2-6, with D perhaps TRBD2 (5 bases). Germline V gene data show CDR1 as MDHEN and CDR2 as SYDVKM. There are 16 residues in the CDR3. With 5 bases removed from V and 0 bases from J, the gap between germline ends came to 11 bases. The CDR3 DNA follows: TGTGCCAGCAGTCCCTACCGGGACTCTGGGGCCAACGTCCTGACTTTC. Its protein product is CASSPYRDSGANVLTF.

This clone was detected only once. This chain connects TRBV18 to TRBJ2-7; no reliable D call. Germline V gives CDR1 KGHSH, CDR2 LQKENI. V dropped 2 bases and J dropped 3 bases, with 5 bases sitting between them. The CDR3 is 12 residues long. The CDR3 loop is CASSPILYEQYF. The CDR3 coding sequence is TGTGCCAGCTCACCAATCCTCTACGAGCAGTACTTC.

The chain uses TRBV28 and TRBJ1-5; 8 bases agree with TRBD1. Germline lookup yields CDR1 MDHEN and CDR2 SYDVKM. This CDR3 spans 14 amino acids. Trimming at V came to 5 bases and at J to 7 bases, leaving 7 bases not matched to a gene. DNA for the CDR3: TGTGCCAGCAGTGTAATAGACAGGGGCCAGCCCCAGCATTTT. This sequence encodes CASSVIDRGQPQHF.

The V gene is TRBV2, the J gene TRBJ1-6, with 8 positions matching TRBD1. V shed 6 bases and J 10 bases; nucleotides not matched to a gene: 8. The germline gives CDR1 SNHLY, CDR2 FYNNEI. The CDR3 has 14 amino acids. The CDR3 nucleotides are TGTGCCAGCAGCCAGGACAGGGAGGAATCACCCCTCCACTTT. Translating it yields CASSQDREESPLHF.

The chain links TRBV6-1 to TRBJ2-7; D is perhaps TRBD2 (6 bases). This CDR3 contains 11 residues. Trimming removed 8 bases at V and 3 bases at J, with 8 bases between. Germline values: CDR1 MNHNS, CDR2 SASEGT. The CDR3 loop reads CASGGVYEQYF. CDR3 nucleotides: TGTGCCAGCGGAGGGGTCTACGAGCAGTACTTC.

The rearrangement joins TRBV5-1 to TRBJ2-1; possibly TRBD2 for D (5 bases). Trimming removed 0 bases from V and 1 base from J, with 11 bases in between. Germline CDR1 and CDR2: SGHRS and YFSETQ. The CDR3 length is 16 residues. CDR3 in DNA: TGCGCCAGCAGCTTGGGCGGGTCCATTTCCTACAATGAGCAGTTCTTC. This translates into CASSLGGSISYNEQFF. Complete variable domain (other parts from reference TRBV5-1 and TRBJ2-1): KAGVTQTPRYLIKTRGQQVTLSCSPISGHRSVSWYQQTPGQGLQFLFEYFSETQRNKGNFPGRFSGRQFSNSRSEMNVSTLELGDSALYLCASSLGGSISYNEQFFGPGTRLTVL.

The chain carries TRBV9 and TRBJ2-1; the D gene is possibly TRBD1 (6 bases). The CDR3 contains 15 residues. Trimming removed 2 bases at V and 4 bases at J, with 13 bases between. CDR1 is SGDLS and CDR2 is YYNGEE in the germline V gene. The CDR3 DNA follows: TGTGCCAGCAGCGTCGGTCAGGGGCCATACAATGAGCAGTTCTTC. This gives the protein CASSVGQGPYNEQFF. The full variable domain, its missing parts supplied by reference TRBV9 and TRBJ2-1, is DSGVTQTPKHLITATGQRVTLRCSPRSGDLSVYWYQQSLDQGLQFLIQYYNGEERAKGNILERFSAQQFPDLHSELNLSSLELGDSALYFCASSVGQGPYNEQFFGPGTRLTVL.

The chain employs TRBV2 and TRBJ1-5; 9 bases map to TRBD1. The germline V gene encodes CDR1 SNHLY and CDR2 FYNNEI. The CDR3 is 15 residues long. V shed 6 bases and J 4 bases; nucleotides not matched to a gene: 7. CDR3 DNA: TGTGCCAGCAGCTACAGGGGGCTTGGGAATCAGCCCCAGCATTTT. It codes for CASSYRGLGNQPQHF.

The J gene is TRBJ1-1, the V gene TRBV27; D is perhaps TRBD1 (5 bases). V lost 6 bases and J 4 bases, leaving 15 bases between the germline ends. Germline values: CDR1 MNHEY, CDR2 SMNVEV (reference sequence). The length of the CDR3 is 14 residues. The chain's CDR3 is CASRRGRERTEAFF. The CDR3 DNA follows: TGTGCCAGCAGGAGGGGAAGGGAGCGCACTGAAGCTTTCTTT.

CDR3 protein: CASSRLGRDEQFF. The CDR3 DNA is TGTGCCAGCAGTCGCCTAGGGAGGGATGAGCAGTTCTTC. The genes are TRBV7-6 and TRBJ2-1, with 7 bases matching TRBD2. The trim removed 6 bases at V and 8 bases at J, leaving 7 bases unmatched. The CDR3 is made up of 13 amino acids. Germline values: CDR1 SGHVS, CDR2 FNYEAQ.

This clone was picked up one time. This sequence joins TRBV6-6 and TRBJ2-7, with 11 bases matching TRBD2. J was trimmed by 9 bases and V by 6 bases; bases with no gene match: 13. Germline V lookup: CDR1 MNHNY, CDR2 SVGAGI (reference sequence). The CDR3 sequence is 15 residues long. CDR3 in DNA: TGTGCCAGCAGAGCTAGCGGGGGGCTCCTCCCGCGGCAGTACTTC. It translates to CASRASGGLLPRQYF.

The CDR3 DNA reads TGTGCCTGGAGTACCAACAGGAACACTGAAGCTTTCTTT. It codes for CAWSTNRNTEAFF. The rearrangement joins TRBV30 to TRBJ1-1, with D unresolved. Germline lookup yields CDR1 GTSNPN and CDR2 SVGIG (reference sequence). CDR3 size: 13 residues. V was pared by 2 bases and J by 1 base, with 8 bases between.

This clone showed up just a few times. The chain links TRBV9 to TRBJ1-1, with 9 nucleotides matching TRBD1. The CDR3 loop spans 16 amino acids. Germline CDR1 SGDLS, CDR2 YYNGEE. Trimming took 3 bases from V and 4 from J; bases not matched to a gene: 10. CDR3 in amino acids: CASSARGQGVGTEAFF. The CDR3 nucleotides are TGTGCCAGCAGCGCGAGGGGACAGGGTGTAGGCACTGAAGCTTTCTTT.

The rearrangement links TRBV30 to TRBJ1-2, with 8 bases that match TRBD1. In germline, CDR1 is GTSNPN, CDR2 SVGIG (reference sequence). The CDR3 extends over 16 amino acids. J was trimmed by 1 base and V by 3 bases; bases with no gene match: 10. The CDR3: CAWSQGALPLNYGYTF. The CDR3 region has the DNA TGTGCCTGGAGCCAGGGGGCCCTACCTCTTAACTATGGCTACACCTTC.

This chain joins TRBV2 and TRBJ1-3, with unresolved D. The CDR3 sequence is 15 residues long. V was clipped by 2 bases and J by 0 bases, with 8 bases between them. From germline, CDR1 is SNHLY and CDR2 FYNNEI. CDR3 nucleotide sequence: TGTGCCAGCAGTGAAATGATAATCTCTGGAAACACCATATATTTT. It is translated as CASSEMIISGNTIYF.

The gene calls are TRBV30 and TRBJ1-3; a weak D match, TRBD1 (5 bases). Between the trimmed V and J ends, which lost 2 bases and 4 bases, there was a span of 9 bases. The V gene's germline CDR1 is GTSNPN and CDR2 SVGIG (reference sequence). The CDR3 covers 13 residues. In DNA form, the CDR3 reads TGTGCCTGGAGTATCGGGGCAGGAAACACCATATATTTT. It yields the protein CAWSIGAGNTIYF. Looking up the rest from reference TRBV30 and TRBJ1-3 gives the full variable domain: SQTIHQWPATLVQPVGSPLSLECTVEGTSNPNLYWYRQAAGRGLQLLFYSVGIGQISSEVPQNLSASRPQDRQFILSSKKLLLSDSGFYLCAWSIGAGNTIYFGEGSWLTVV.